This T cell receptor beta chain was sequenced for a study of cytotoxic CD8 clonotypes in ibrutinib-treated CLL (dated by TCRdb to the early 2020s). A note on the overall study: In this cohort, more than 14 patients were treatment-naive and roughly ten were relapsed/refractory, while around 18 had unmutated IGHV. Responses were partial in some 24 patients and complete in 2; after median around 66 months follow-up, approximately 15 stayed in remission and about twelve progressed. Response samples were obtained after a median of around eleven months of treatment, with a range of roughly 6 to 40 months. On average, each sample yielded roughly 260,000 productive templates and 85,000 to 95,000 productive rearrangements. Of the approximately 86 participants in the trial, approximately 25 had longitudinal samples available. Cryopreserved peripheral blood mononuclear cells were obtained prior to treatment, at the time of response, and at either disease progression or sustained remission. All remission and progressive disease samples were collected while patients were still receiving ibrutinib. The research as a whole found: At baseline, clonality was higher than in age-matched healthy donors and showed a strong correlation with circulating CD8+ T-cell counts. Lymph node repertoires were not examined, and the timing of sampling was not matched between patients in sustained remission and those whose disease progressed. Clonality rose at ibrutinib response, remained stable during sustained remission, and dropped back toward baseline at progression. Public clonotypes were found to be uncommon and were observed to contract or remain stable during treatment; the increase in clonality was shown to reflect expansion of private clonotypes at ibrutinib response.

The goal of deep resolution MiSeq sequencing was a depth between 1 in 1 million and 1 in 200,000 T cells, and coverage averaged 10x per clonotype. TCR beta libraries were generated with the immunoSEQ hsTCRB Kit. In the source study's methods: Data were analyzed with ImmunoSEQ Data Assistant and ImmunoSEQ Analyzer, with V, D and J genes assigned per IMGT definitions. Clonality, which ranges from 0 to 1, was calculated as one minus the normalized Shannon entropy of productive rearrangement frequencies. Only overrepresented clonotypes making up at least 0.05% of the repertoire of each patient were included in the public clonotype analysis. About a dozen repertoires from age-matched healthy donors, obtained from immuneACCESS, served as clonality controls. The table comes from immuneACCESS by way of TCRdb, which keeps in-frame sequences with V and J called. Part of the clones is missing from these tables; in studies checked, under half for an unresolved V gene and the rest for unknown reasons. Clone size and the V and J calls come from that table; the DNA yielded D and trimming. The sample profile shows roughly 330,000 clones; 67% of them were found once. The leading ten clones occupy about 5.9% of the sample.

For TCR beta library preparation, approximately 2 micrograms of genomic DNA were extracted from the cryopreserved PBMCs. Longitudinal blood samples from CLL patients on ibrutinib monotherapy were analyzed using high-throughput TCR beta sequencing. The patients took part in an open-label, single-center phase 2 trial of ibrutinib monotherapy. Spanning cysteine to phenylalanine, the CDR3 consists of 14 amino acids. Only the CDR3 region is kept as DNA, spanning 42 bases read in frame from base 1. Ends trimmed: V by 7 bases, J by 4 bases; bases unmatched to a gene: 8. As encoded in the germline V gene, CDR1 is WSHSY while CDR2 is SAAADI. Details on this clone: It lacks a known antigen. Base-call qualities are not available, and no considerably larger clone is one nucleotide away.

This TCR was recovered from a human donor with chronic lymphocytic leukemia. The rearranged chain carries TRBV10-2 and TRBJ1-1, with TRBD1 matching 8 junction bases. Sequencing used PBMCs, obtained after 36 months of ibrutinib treatment. The DNA is as follows: TGCGCCAGCACGGAAGGGACAGGCGCCACTGAAGCTTTCTTT. Its protein product is CASTEGTGATEAFF.